Listed here are 10 T cell receptor beta chains from one sample, sequenced in a study of blood T cell repertoires in COVID-19. TCRdb keeps only in-frame clones here, not all; method: immunoSEQ multiplex PCR. The sample includes tens of thousands of clones, about 82% of them seen just once. The sample taken for sequencing was peripheral blood. These receptors all stem from an elderly woman with active or convalescent COVID-19.

This clone was recorded once. The V and J genes are TRBV7-9 and TRBJ1-1; D unresolved. CDR3 length equals 14 residues. Trimming removed 2 bases at V and 6 bases at J, with 13 bases between. The germline V gene has CDR1 SEHNR and CDR2 FQNEAQ (reference sequence). The CDR3 region is CASSLMGVRSEAFF. DNA of the CDR3: TGTGCCAGCAGCTTAATGGGAGTCCGGTCTGAAGCTTTCTTT.

The table lists this clone with a count of one. The chain has TRBV18 and TRBJ2-7; a possible D gene is TRBD1 (5 bases). With 2 bases removed from V and 3 bases from J, the gap between germline ends came to 8 bases. The CDR3 sequence is 13 residues long. CDR1 and CDR2 (germline): KGHSH, LQKENI. CDR3 nucleotide sequence: TGTGCCAGCTCACCAGGACATTACTACGAGCAGTACTTC. Amino acid sequence: CASSPGHYYEQYF.

The sample holds a few counts of this clone. The V gene is TRBV4-1, the J gene TRBJ2-7; the D gene is possibly TRBD2 (5 bases). This CDR3 contains 13 residues. V was cut by 1 base and J by 2 bases, with 6 bases left in between. Germline assignment: CDR1 MGHRA and CDR2 YSYEKL. CDR3 in amino acids: CASSQAGAYEQYF. CDR3 DNA: TGCGCCAGCAGCCAAGCCGGGGCCTACGAGCAGTACTTC.

This chain links TRBV6-5 with TRBJ1-1, with D perhaps matching TRBD1 (5 bases). The germline CDR1 and CDR2 sequences are MNHEY and SVGAGI. This CDR3 is built from 14 residues. V lost 8 bases and J 0 bases, leaving 13 bases between the germline ends. The CDR3 DNA is TGTGCCAGCCTTGGGCGGGGGATGAACACTGAAGCTTTCTTT. It encodes CASLGRGMNTEAFF.

CDR3 bases: TGTGCCAGCACCGCCGGACAGGACTACACCGGGGAGCTGTTTTTT. Its protein product is CASTAGQDYTGELFF. The chain recombines TRBV6-6 with TRBJ2-2; 7 nucleotides agree with TRBD1. CDR1 and CDR2 (germline): MNHNY, SVGAGI (reference sequence). The CDR3 covers 15 residues. V was clipped by 7 bases and J by 3 bases; unmatched bases: 8.

The V call is TRBV6-6, the J call TRBJ1-2; D is possibly TRBD1 (6 bases). CDR1 is MNHNY and CDR2 is SVGAGI in the germline V gene (reference sequence). There are 13 residues in the CDR3. Trimming took off 6 bases at V and 4 bases at J, with 12 bases between the two ends. The chain's CDR3 is CASRSTGLYGYTF. Here the CDR3 DNA reads TGTGCCAGCAGAAGTACAGGGCTCTATGGCTACACCTTC.

Here the CDR3 reads CASSHLDTQYF. The DNA for the CDR3 is TGTGCCAGCAGCCACCTGGATACGCAGTATTTT. The chain has TRBV3-1 (or the pseudogene TRBV3-2) and TRBJ2-3, with D uncertain. The V gene lost 3 bases and the J gene lost 6 bases, with 4 bases spanning the gap. CDR1 is LGHDT, CDR2 YNNKEL, per germline (reference sequence). This CDR3 spans 11 amino acids.

The chain combines TRBV9 with TRBJ2-5, with D tentatively TRBD1 (6 bases). Deletions cut 0 bases from V and 4 bases from J, with 16 bases between. Germline CDR1 reads SGDLS; CDR2 reads YYNGEE. The CDR3 length is 16 residues. CDR3 loop: CASSVVVGGAGETQYF. CDR3 coding DNA: TGTGCCAGCAGCGTAGTGGTAGGGGGTGCAGGAGAGACCCAGTACTTC.

The V and J genes are TRBV6-5 and TRBJ2-3; D not certain. Germline values: CDR1 MNHEY, CDR2 SVGAGI. V dropped 8 bases and J dropped 0 bases, with 6 bases sitting between them. The CDR3 spans 12 residues. DNA for the CDR3: TGTGCCAGCTCGAGAAGCACAGATACGCAGTATTTT. Translating it yields CASSRSTDTQYF.

V usage is TRBV10-1 and J usage is TRBJ1-2; TRBD1 matches 9 bases. The CDR3 is 14 residues long. Per the germline V gene, CDR1 is WNHNN and CDR2 is SYGVQD (reference sequence). V was clipped by 5 bases and J by 4 bases; unmatched bases: 5. The CDR3 nucleotides are TGCGCCAGCAGTCCGGGACAGGGAAGCTATGGCTACACCTTC. Its protein product is CASSPGQGSYGYTF.